A single sample gave rise to the 29 T cell receptor beta chains below, sequenced in a study of breast tumors, draining lymph nodes, adjacent tissues. Axillary draining lymph nodes of breast cancer patients supplied the node samples. MiXCR was run by TCRdb on the multiplex PCR reads, yielding one entry per CDR3 protein. The sample has more than 250,000 distinct CDR3 sequences, 30% seen once. Input material: axillary lymph node tissue. The receptors were gathered from a female donor with breast cancer. Some clones in this sample may be carry-over from other donors' samples.

Ten or more counts support this clonotype. The chain joins TRBV10-3 to TRBJ2-2; 9 positions agree with TRBD2. The V gene end was trimmed by 4 bases and the J gene end by 6 bases; junction bases not matched to a gene: 9. The CDR3 is 16 residues long. Per germline, CDR1 ENHRY and CDR2 SYGVKD. The CDR3 DNA is TGTGCCATCAGTGGGGGCGGGAGGGAGTATGCCGGGGAGCTGTTTTTT. It is translated as CAISGGGREYAGELFF.

A word on this clonotype: Possible read error: a much larger clone is one base away. The chain has TRBV7-2 and TRBJ2-3, with D unresolved. The CDR3 totals 14 residues. CDR1 SGHTA and CDR2 FQGNSA come from the germline V gene. The CDR3 sequence: CASSRSPGTNTQYF. Here the CDR3 DNA reads TGTGCCAGCAGCCGATCCCCTGGCACAAATACGCAGTATTTT.

The sample holds a few counts of this clonotype. A much larger clone differs by one base, so this may be a read error. The CDR3 DNA is TGCAGTGCCCCCGGGACAGGGGTTACCTCCGAGCAGTACTTC. Translating gives CSAPGTGVTSEQYF. The V call is TRBV20-1, the J call TRBJ2-7; TRBD1 agrees at 10 bases. The CDR3 has 14 amino acids. Unmatched junction bases numbered 11, after V lost 6 bases and J lost 6 bases. The germline CDR1 and CDR2 sequences are DFQATT and SNEGSKA (reference sequence).

This clonotype was counted at least ten times. This chain uses TRBV4-3 with TRBJ2-1, with 7 nucleotides matching TRBD1. The trim removed 1 base at V and 3 bases at J, leaving 6 bases unmatched. Germline V gene sequence: CDR1 LGHNA, CDR2 YSLEER. This CDR3 has 16 amino acids. The CDR3 DNA reads as TGCGCCAGCAGCCAAGTTGAGGGGGCGAGCTACAATGAGCAGTTCTTC. It encodes CASSQVEGASYNEQFF.

This clonotype was detected ten times or more. CDR3 coding DNA: TGTGCCAGCAGTTTATCCCACAACTATGGCTACACCTTC. Residues: CASSLSHNYGYTF. The chain employs TRBV12-3 or TRBV12-4 and TRBJ1-2; no firm D call. Trimming pared 2 bases from V and 2 bases from J, leaving 6 bases between. The CDR3 spans 13 residues.

This clonotype was seen many times. V gene TRBV19 combines with J gene TRBJ2-1; tentatively, D is TRBD1 or TRBD2 (5 bases each). The CDR3 runs to 14 residues. The V and J ends lost 5 bases and 8 bases respectively, with 16 bases between them. Germline loops: CDR1 LNHDA, CDR2 SQIVND (reference sequence). The CDR3 DNA follows: TGTGCCAGTAGTTTGGGGGACCTTCACTATGAGCAGTTCTTC. Protein sequence: CASSLGDLHYEQFF.

The chain combines TRBV29-1 with TRBJ1-2; D might be TRBD1 (5 bases). Germline V gene sequence: CDR1 SQVTM, CDR2 ANQGSEA. V was trimmed by 2 bases and J by 7 bases, leaving 20 bases between them. The CDR3 totals 15 residues. The CDR3, as DNA: TGCAGCGTTGAATCACGACACGGGGCGGAGGGTGGCTACACCTTC. Protein sequence: CSVESRHGAEGGYTF.

The V and J genes are TRBV5-5 and TRBJ1-6; 7 bases match TRBD1. Per the germline V gene, CDR1 is SGHKS and CDR2 is YYEKEE (reference sequence). CDR3 length: 14 residues. V lost 4 bases to trimming and J lost 13 bases; unmatched junction nucleotides: 11. CDR3 sequence (DNA): TGTGCCAGCAGCGACAGGGACAGAATGTCGCCCCTCCACTTT. Protein: CASSDRDRMSPLHF.

This clonotype was detected many times. The chain couples TRBV5-4 to TRBJ2-7; D call uncertain. The CDR3 consists of 14 residues. Trimming took off 1 base at V and 0 bases at J, with 8 bases between the two ends. CDR1 is SGHNT, CDR2 YYREEE, per germline (reference sequence). The CDR3, as DNA: TGTGCCAGCAGCTTGAGCGAGATCTCCTACGAGCAGTACTTC. This sequence encodes CASSLSEISYEQYF.

The rearrangement links TRBV29-1 to TRBJ2-1; 7 nucleotides agree with TRBD2. The CDR3 has 12 amino acids. Looked up from germline, CDR1 is SQVTM and CDR2 is ANQGSEA. The V gene end was trimmed by 6 bases and the J gene end by 7 bases; junction bases not matched to a gene: 6. The CDR3 protein is CSVRWEGNEQFF. The CDR3 coding sequence is TGCAGCGTACGCTGGGAGGGGAATGAGCAGTTCTTC.

J is TRBJ2-5 and V is TRBV10-1, with a tentative D call TRBD2 (7 bases). V lost 9 bases and J 4 bases, leaving 12 bases between the germline ends. Germline CDR1 WNHNN, CDR2 SYGVQD (reference sequence). The CDR3 covers 12 residues. The CDR3 is CARGGVTETQYF. CDR3 coding DNA: TGCGCCAGAGGGGGGGTGACAGAGACCCAGTACTTC.

This clonotype was recorded at least ten times. This chain links TRBV11-3 with TRBJ2-1, with 9 bases aligning to TRBD2. The length of the CDR3 is 16 residues. Germline V gene data show CDR1 as SGHNT and CDR2 as YENEEA. V shed 1 base, J shed 6 bases, and the junction held 7 bases outside the gene matches. The CDR3 nucleotides are TGTGCCAGCAGCTTAGGTTCAGCGGGAGGTTCCAATGAGCAGTTCTTC. Residues: CASSLGSAGGSNEQFF.

Ten or more counts support this clonotype. The chain is built from TRBV7-9 and TRBJ2-5, with 11 bases that match TRBD2. The CDR3 is made up of 15 amino acids. Looked up from germline, CDR1 is SEHNR and CDR2 is FQNEAQ (reference sequence). Trimming took 6 bases from V and 5 from J; bases not matched to a gene: 8. The CDR3 DNA reads TGTGCCAGCAGGGATAGCGGGAGGGCCATGGAGACCCAGTACTTC. Amino acids: CASRDSGRAMETQYF. The whole variable domain, remainder taken from reference TRBV7-9 and TRBJ2-5, is DTGVSQNPRHKITKRGQNVTFRCDPISEHNRLYWYRQTLGQGPEFLTYFQNEAQLEKSRLLSDRFSAERPKGSFSTLEIQRTEQGDSAMYLCASRDSGRAMETQYFGPGTRLLVL.

The sample holds many counts of this clonotype. The CDR3: CASSRTGTGSYNSPLHF. In DNA, the CDR3 is TGTGCCAGCAGTAGGACCGGGACAGGGTCATATAATTCACCCCTCCACTTT. The chain employs TRBV2 and TRBJ1-6; 9 nucleotides match TRBD1. The CDR3 contains 17 residues. The junction had 9 bases not matched to a gene; V was cut back by 5 bases and J by 4 bases. From germline, CDR1 is SNHLY and CDR2 FYNNEI.

This clonotype was counted many times. This chain joins TRBV5-5 and TRBJ2-7; 9 nucleotides agree with TRBD1. Germline trimming cut 5 bases from V and 2 bases from J; bases unmatched to any gene: 8. Germline CDR1 is SGHKS and CDR2 is YYEKEE (reference sequence). The CDR3 runs to 15 residues. Written as DNA, the CDR3 is TGTGCCAGCAGGTCGGGACAGGGACAGGCCTACGAGCAGTACTTC. Its protein is CASRSGQGQAYEQYF.

This clonotype was counted many times. The chain joins TRBV12-3 or TRBV12-4 to TRBJ2-3; possibly TRBD1 for D (6 bases). This CDR3 has 16 amino acids. V was shortened by 4 bases and J by 1 base, with 15 bases between the two germline ends. CDR3: CASSSPPTGRTDTQYF. In nucleotides, the CDR3 is TGTGCCAGCAGTTCCCCCCCGACAGGCCGCACAGATACGCAGTATTTT.

The J gene is TRBJ2-3, the V gene TRBV4-1; 15 bases are a match to TRBD2. V lost 5 bases to trimming and J lost 5 bases; unmatched junction nucleotides: 14. This CDR3 has 19 amino acids. Looked up from germline, CDR1 is MGHRA and CDR2 is YSYEKL. The CDR3 region is CASSAPGLAGGADRDTQYF. In nucleotides, the CDR3 is TGCGCCAGCAGCGCCCCGGGACTAGCGGGAGGTGCGGATCGAGATACGCAGTATTTT.

V is TRBV25-1 and J is TRBJ2-7; 12 positions agree with TRBD2. Trimming removed 7 bases from V and 5 bases from J; junction bases left unmatched: 12. There are 16 residues in the CDR3. Germline V gene lookup returns CDR1 MGHDK and CDR2 SYGVNS. Here the CDR3 reads CASTGPLAGGQNEQYF. In nucleotides, the CDR3 is TGTGCCAGCACAGGACCTCTAGCGGGAGGGCAGAACGAGCAGTACTTC.

Worth noting for this clonotype: Being one base from a much bigger clone, this may be a read error. The chain combines TRBV5-1 with TRBJ1-5; D perhaps matches TRBD1 (6 bases). This CDR3 spans 16 amino acids. Germline loops: CDR1 SGHRS, CDR2 YFSETQ. CDR3 in DNA: TGCGCCAGCAGTCTAGGGGGTTTATATAGCTATCAGCCCCAGCATTTT. Translating gives CASSLGGLYSYQPQHF. Filled out from reference TRBV5-1 and TRBJ1-5, the complete variable domain reads KAGVTQTPRYLIKTRGQQVTLSCSPISGHRSVSWYQQTPGQGLQFLFEYFSETQRNKGNFPGRFSGRQFSNSRSEMNVSTLELGDSALYLCASSLGGLYSYQPQHFGDGTRLSIL.

With regard to this clonotype: Germline and junction disagree at one end, which may indicate a read error. The chain couples TRBV6-5 to TRBJ2-3, with 8 bases matching TRBD1. Germline CDR1 reads MNHEY; CDR2 reads SVGAGI. The CDR3 sequence is 16 residues long. CDR3 region: CASSHSTGRGLDTQYF. CDR3 coding DNA: TGTGCCAGCAGTCACTCGACGGGCAGGGGGCTAGATACGCAGTATTTT.

This clonotype was seen repeatedly, ten times or more. The chain uses TRBV12-3 or TRBV12-4 and TRBJ2-7; 11 nucleotides align to TRBD2. J gave up 6 bases and V 4 bases, and 2 bases lay outside the gene matches. The CDR3 is 13 residues long. The CDR3 nucleotides are TGTGCCAGCAGTTCCCTAGCGGGAGGCGAGCAGTACTTC. It codes for CASSSLAGGEQYF.

This clonotype was detected ten times or more. V gene TRBV12-3 or TRBV12-4 combines with J gene TRBJ2-3; 7 bases are a match to TRBD2. Trimming cost V 8 bases and J 3 bases; bases outside gene matches: 5. The CDR3 covers 13 residues. This CDR3 is CASLWGGTDTQYF. The DNA for the CDR3 is TGTGCCAGCCTATGGGGGGGGACAGATACGCAGTATTTT.

CDR3: CASSLAALGKWTVGYTF. The CDR3 coding sequence is TGTGCCAGCAGCTTAGCGGCCTTGGGGAAATGGACGGTTGGCTACACCTTC. The V call is TRBV7-9, the J call TRBJ1-2; D unclear. The length of the CDR3 is 17 residues. Trimming pared 0 bases from V and 7 bases from J, leaving 21 bases between. Germline assignment: CDR1 SEHNR and CDR2 FQNEAQ (reference sequence). The complete variable domain, with remaining parts taken from reference TRBV7-9 and TRBJ1-2, reads DTGVSQNPRHKITKRGQNVTFRCDPISEHNRLYWYRQTLGQGPEFLTYFQNEAQLEKSRLLSDRFSAERPKGSFSTLEIQRTEQGDSAMYLCASSLAALGKWTVGYTFGSGTRLTVV.

With regard to this clonotype: Germline is not matched at one junction end, which may reflect a read error. The chain recombines TRBV2 with TRBJ1-2; D gene uncertain. Germline CDR1 SNHLY, CDR2 FYNNEI. The length of the CDR3 is 14 residues. The CDR3 reads CAWGVPGRNYGYAF. The CDR3 DNA reads as TGTGCCTGGGGTGTACCCGGTCGAAACTATGGCTACGCCTTC.

The gene calls are TRBV6-6 and TRBJ2-3; 8 bases are shared with TRBD1. From germline, CDR1 is MNHNY and CDR2 SVGAGI (reference sequence). Trimming cost V 7 bases and J 7 bases; bases outside gene matches: 10. The CDR3 totals 14 residues. The CDR3 is CASMGGQGSHTQYF. The CDR3 nucleotides are TGTGCCAGCATGGGTGGACAGGGTAGTCATACGCAGTATTTT.

This clonotype occurred many times. V gene TRBV20-1 combines with J gene TRBJ2-1; D uncertain. Looked up from germline, CDR1 is DFQATT and CDR2 is SNEGSKA (reference sequence). V was pared by 6 bases and J by 2 bases, with 17 bases between. The CDR3 runs to 15 residues. CDR3 DNA sequence: TGCAGTGCCCCGACTTGGGCAGAAACCTACAATGAGCAGTTCTTC. Amino acid sequence: CSAPTWAETYNEQFF.

This clonotype was observed at least ten times. For the CDR3, the DNA is TGCGCCAGCAGCCAAGATCTTGCAGGCCGGGGCTACACCTTC. Protein: CASSQDLAGRGYTF. V and J are TRBV4-3 and TRBJ1-2; D ambiguous. The ends were cut back, 0 bases at V and 8 bases at J, with 13 bases in the middle. The CDR3 contains 14 residues. From germline, CDR1 is LGHNA and CDR2 YSLEER.

This clonotype was recorded many times. CDR3 sequence: CASSQDGQGGEQYF. As DNA, the CDR3 is TGCGCCAGCAGCCAAGACGGACAGGGGGGCGAGCAGTACTTC. The V call is TRBV4-1, the J call TRBJ2-7, with TRBD1 identical over 10 bases. With V trimmed by 0 bases and J by 6 bases, 2 bases remained unmatched. CDR1 is MGHRA, CDR2 YSYEKL, per germline. The CDR3 consists of 14 residues.

This clonotype was observed many times. The DNA for the CDR3 is TGCGCCAGCAGCAGAACCGACAGGAGCACCGGGGAGCTGTTTTTT. Translated, it gives CASSRTDRSTGELFF. The V and J genes are TRBV5-1 and TRBJ2-2; perhaps TRBD1 as D (6 bases). The CDR3 is 15 residues long. Trimming cost V 4 bases and J 4 bases, with 14 bases left between them. Germline CDR1 is SGHRS and CDR2 is YFSETQ.